This T cell receptor beta chain was recovered during a study of PD-1 blockade in classical Hodgkin lymphoma. This CDR3 contains 13 residues. Germline V gene sequence: CDR1 KGHSH, CDR2 LQKENI. The V gene lost 2 bases and the J gene lost 7 bases, with 9 bases spanning the gap. Patients all relapsed after autologous stem cell transplantation, and there was variation in brentuximab vedotin exposure. Study results and caveats: Nivolumab starters within 1 year of ASCT were excluded. Diversity similar to that of newly diagnosed patients was seen at baseline in complete responders.

Here immunoSEQ multiplex PCR was the method, and the copy in TCRdb shows in-frame clones only, minus some. Of 90,000 to 120,000 clones listed, 80% to 90% are singletons. On this clone: What it binds is not known.

This sequence originates from a human donor with classical Hodgkin lymphoma. The chain uses TRBV18 and TRBJ1-5; D is unresolved. This sample comprised peripheral blood mononuclear cells (PBMCs), obtained before the second cycle of nivolumab. CDR3 nucleotide sequence: TGTGCCAGCTCACCAACTGTGGGCCAGCCCCAGCATTTT. Its protein product is CASSPTVGQPQHF. Complete variable domain (other parts from reference TRBV18 and TRBJ1-5): NAGVMQNPRHLVRRRGQEARLRCSPMKGHSHVYWYRQLPEEGLKFMVYLQKENIIDESGMPKERFSAEFPKEGPSILRIQQVVRGDSAAYFCASSPTVGQPQHFGDGTRLSIL.